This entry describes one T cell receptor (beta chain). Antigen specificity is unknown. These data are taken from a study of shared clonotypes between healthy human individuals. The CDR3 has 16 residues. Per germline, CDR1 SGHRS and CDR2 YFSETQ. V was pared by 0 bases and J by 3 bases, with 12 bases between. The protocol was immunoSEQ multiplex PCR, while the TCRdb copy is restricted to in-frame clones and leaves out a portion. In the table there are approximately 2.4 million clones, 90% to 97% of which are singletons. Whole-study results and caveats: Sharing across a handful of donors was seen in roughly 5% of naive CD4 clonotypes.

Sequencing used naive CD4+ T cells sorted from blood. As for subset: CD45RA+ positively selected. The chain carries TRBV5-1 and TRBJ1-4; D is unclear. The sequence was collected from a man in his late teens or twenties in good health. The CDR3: CASSLADMAANEKLFF. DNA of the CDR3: TGCGCCAGCAGCTTGGCAGATATGGCGGCTAATGAAAAACTGTTTTTT.